What follows are 29 T cell receptor beta chains derived from one specimen sequenced in a study of T cell responses to AZD1222 COVID-19 vaccine listed by TCRdb under 2021. The library was obtained by the immunoSEQ multiplex PCR assay. In TCRdb, the immuneACCESS table is reduced to in-frame sequences with V and J assigned. These tables do not hold every clone; where another copy was compared, an unresolved V gene accounts for under half, and the others remain unexplained. This sample lists about 170,000 clones; approximately 92% were detected once. 6% to 8% of the sample is taken by the ten largest. The time point label corresponds to: baseline before first vaccination. The specimen was peripheral blood, collected on day 0 of AZD1222 vaccination. The receptors originated from an adult in good health.

The chain employs TRBV18 and TRBJ2-1, with 7 bases that match TRBD1. The CDR3 is made up of 14 amino acids. The ends lost 3 bases at V and 14 bases at J; junction bases unmatched: 13. Looked up from germline, CDR1 is KGHSH and CDR2 is LQKENI. The CDR3 region is CASSPRDRALGEFF. The CDR3 DNA is TGTGCCAGCTCACCCCGGGACAGAGCCTTGGGGGAGTTCTTC.

V usage is TRBV6-5 and J usage is TRBJ2-7; perhaps D is TRBD1 or TRBD2 (5 bases each). With 6 bases removed from V and 2 bases from J, the gap between germline ends came to 14 bases. Per the germline V gene, CDR1 is MNHEY and CDR2 is SVGAGI. The CDR3 has 14 amino acids. The CDR3 loop is CASRSSPGPYEQYF. CDR3 nucleotide sequence: TGTGCCAGCAGATCTTCACCGGGACCCTACGAGCAGTACTTC.

V usage is TRBV14 and J usage is TRBJ2-3, with D hard to call. This CDR3 is 13 amino acids long. V lost 1 base, J lost 6 bases, and 8 bases lay in between. Looked up from germline, CDR1 is SGHDN and CDR2 is FVKESK. This CDR3 is CASSQAIMDTQYF. The CDR3 DNA reads as TGTGCCAGCAGCCAAGCAATTATGGATACGCAGTATTTT.

The chain carries TRBV5-6 and TRBJ2-7; no clear D. CDR1 is SGHDT, CDR2 YYEEEE, per germline. Trimming took off 4 bases at V and 0 bases at J, with 5 bases between the two ends. The length of the CDR3 is 12 residues. The CDR3 region has the DNA TGTGCCAGCAGCGCTAGCTCCTACGAGCAGTACTTC. It is translated as CASSASSYEQYF.

The CDR3 region has the DNA TGTGCCAGCAGGGTGCAGGGGAAGCAGCCCCAGCATTTT. This codes for CASRVQGKQPQHF. The chain employs TRBV7-2 and TRBJ1-5; possibly TRBD1 for D (6 bases). In germline, CDR1 is SGHTA, CDR2 FQGNSA. V dropped 6 bases and J dropped 7 bases, with 13 bases sitting between them. The CDR3 has 13 residues. The full variable domain, in which reference TRBV7-2 and TRBJ1-5 provide the parts outside the CDR3, is GAGVSQSPSNKVTEKGKDVELRCDPISGHTALYWYRQSLGQGLEFLIYFQGNSAPDKSGLPSDRFSAERTGGSVSTLTIQRTQQEDSAVYLCASRVQGKQPQHFGDGTRLSIL.

The V gene is TRBV5-8, the J gene TRBJ1-3; no reliable D call. CDR3 length equals 15 residues. Germline CDR1 reads SGHTS; CDR2 reads YDEGEE. The V gene lost 4 bases and the J gene lost 0 bases, with 11 bases spanning the gap. The CDR3 loop is CASSAGLHSGNTIYF. In nucleotides, the CDR3 is TGTGCCAGCAGCGCCGGGCTTCACTCTGGAAACACCATATATTTT.

This chain's CDR3 is CASSFHDQPQHF. CDR3 bases: TGTGCCAGCAGTTTTCACGATCAGCCCCAGCATTTT. This chain joins TRBV27 and TRBJ1-5; D is undetermined. V gave up 3 bases and J gave up 5 bases, with 5 bases separating them. The V gene's germline CDR1 is MNHEY and CDR2 SMNVEV (reference sequence). The CDR3 is made up of 12 amino acids.

The CDR3 bases are TGTGCCAGCAGCTTAGACGCAGGCACAGATACGCAGTATTTT. Its translation is CASSLDAGTDTQYF. This chain uses TRBV7-2 with TRBJ2-3; D not certain. CDR3 size: 14 residues. Germline CDR1 is SGHTA and CDR2 is FQGNSA. V lost 1 base, J lost 1 base, and 6 bases lay in between.

The J gene is TRBJ2-3, the V gene TRBV5-8, with 15 bases aligning to TRBD2. Trimming took 4 bases from V and 5 from J; bases not matched to a gene: 5. The CDR3 has 16 amino acids. The germline gives CDR1 SGHTS, CDR2 YDEGEE. For the CDR3, the DNA is TGTGCCAGCAGCGTCGGGACTAGCGGGGGGCGAGATACGCAGTATTTT. This gives the protein CASSVGTSGGRDTQYF.

V gene TRBV9 combines with J gene TRBJ1-3; D gene uncertain. CDR1 and CDR2 (germline): SGDLS, YYNGEE. The CDR3 length is 14 residues. The V end lost 0 bases, the J end lost 3 bases, and 7 bases lay between the germline ends. The CDR3 protein is CASSVGGFGNTIYF. The CDR3 DNA is TGTGCCAGCAGCGTAGGAGGATTTGGAAACACCATATATTTT.

This clone has just a few counts. The chain is built from TRBV5-1 and TRBJ2-5; TRBD1 might be the D (5 bases). Germline lookup yields CDR1 SGHRS and CDR2 YFSETQ. The CDR3 is 14 residues long. V lost 3 bases to trimming and J lost 4 bases, with 13 bases between them. The chain's CDR3 is CASSSSQGSETQYF. The CDR3 bases are TGCGCCAGCAGCTCGAGTCAGGGATCAGAGACCCAGTACTTC.

J is TRBJ1-5 and V is TRBV5-6; 7 bases match TRBD1. The CDR3 loop spans 15 amino acids. CDR1 and CDR2 (germline): SGHDT, YYEEEE. J lost 0 bases, V lost 4 bases, and 4 bases had no gene match. CDR3 in amino acids: CASSPGGYSNQPQHF. The CDR3 nucleotides read TGTGCCAGCAGCCCAGGGGGGTATAGCAATCAGCCCCAGCATTTT.

This chain joins TRBV6-2 or TRBV6-3 and TRBJ2-2; D uncertain. This CDR3 has 15 residues. CDR1 and CDR2 from the germline V gene are MNHEY and SVGEGT. The V end was cut by 6 bases, the J end by 4 bases, with 15 bases between. The CDR3 nucleotides are TGTGCCAGCAGCGCTAAACGTCGTGCCACCGGGGAGCTGTTTTTT. Protein: CASSAKRRATGELFF.

The chain has TRBV18 and TRBJ1-1, with D uncertain. The germline V gene has CDR1 KGHSH and CDR2 LQKENI. The CDR3 totals 18 residues. The ends were cut back, 2 bases at V and 0 bases at J, with 19 bases in the middle. CDR3: CASSPVVIGSVMNTEAFF. DNA of the CDR3: TGTGCCAGCTCACCAGTAGTTATAGGCAGCGTCATGAACACTGAAGCTTTCTTT.

The chain is built from TRBV24-1 and TRBJ2-2; 7 bases fit TRBD1. The length of the CDR3 is 17 residues. From germline, CDR1 is KGHDR and CDR2 SFDVKD. Germline trimming cut 3 bases from V and 3 bases from J; bases unmatched to any gene: 9. The CDR3 loop reads CATSDPHGGQDTGELFF. The CDR3 coding sequence is TGTGCCACCAGTGATCCGCACGGTGGACAGGACACCGGGGAGCTGTTTTTT.

The chain uses TRBV27 and TRBJ1-6; no firm D call. Trimming took off 3 bases at V and 7 bases at J, with 10 bases between the two ends. The CDR3 has 14 amino acids. Germline CDR1 reads MNHEY; CDR2 reads SMNVEV (reference sequence). CDR3 nucleotide sequence: TGTGCCAGCAGTTTCGTGAGCTCGAATTCACCCCTCCACTTT. Protein sequence: CASSFVSSNSPLHF.

This clone was seen a single time. The CDR3 sequence is CASSLVVWGEDEKLFF. CDR3 nucleotide sequence: TGTGCCAGCAGCTTAGTAGTCTGGGGGGAAGATGAAAAACTGTTTTTT. This rearrangement joins TRBV7-2 to TRBJ1-4, with D perhaps TRBD1 (5 bases). Germline V lookup: CDR1 SGHTA, CDR2 FQGNSA. The V and J ends lost 1 base and 6 bases respectively, with 15 bases between them. This CDR3 has 16 amino acids.

This clone was counted a single time. The V gene is TRBV6-1, the J gene TRBJ1-2, with 7 positions matching TRBD1. The trim removed 3 bases at V and 3 bases at J, leaving 1 base unmatched. The V gene's germline CDR1 is MNHNS and CDR2 SASEGT. CDR3 length equals 13 residues. Here the CDR3 reads CASSDTGDYGYTF. The CDR3 DNA reads TGTGCCAGCAGTGATACAGGGGACTATGGCTACACCTTC.

V is TRBV5-4 and J is TRBJ2-5, with a weak D call TRBD2 (6 bases). The germline gives CDR1 SGHNT, CDR2 YYREEE (reference sequence). The length of the CDR3 is 13 residues. Deletions cut 2 bases from V and 5 bases from J, with 10 bases between. CDR3 nucleotide sequence: TGTGCCAGCAGCTTAACGGCGGGGGAGACCCAGTACTTC. Amino acids: CASSLTAGETQYF.

This clone was seen a few times. V and J are TRBV3-1 (or the pseudogene TRBV3-2) and TRBJ2-7; 9 nucleotides match TRBD2. J was trimmed by 4 bases and V by 0 bases; bases with no gene match: 4. The germline CDR1 and CDR2 sequences are LGHDT and YNNKEL (reference sequence). CDR3 length equals 15 residues. In DNA form, the CDR3 reads TGTGCCAGCAGCCAAGATAGGCTAGCGGGGTACGAGCAGTACTTC. The encoded protein is CASSQDRLAGYEQYF.

The genes are TRBV10-3 and TRBJ2-2, with 12 bases that match TRBD2. The junction had 17 bases not matched to a gene; V was cut back by 10 bases and J by 5 bases. The CDR3 runs 18 residues. Germline values: CDR1 ENHRY, CDR2 SYGVKD. CDR3 nucleotides: TGTGCCACCTTAGATATTCTAGCGGGGGGGCCGGCAACCGGGGAGCTGTTTTTT. It yields the protein CATLDILAGGPATGELFF.

The chain has TRBV5-1 and TRBJ1-2; no reliable D call. The tail of the sequence fits TRBJ2-1 better, so the J call may be wrong. The CDR3 is 11 amino acids. Germline values: CDR1 SGHRS, CDR2 YFSETQ. CDR3 sequence (DNA): TGCGCCAGCAGCTTGATGAGCGTACAGTTCTTC. Translation: CASSLMSVQFF.

The V and J genes are TRBV28 and TRBJ2-3, with a possible D match to TRBD1 (5 bases). The CDR3 contains 17 residues. The V end was cut by 4 bases, the J end by 0 bases, with 17 bases between. The V gene's germline CDR1 is MDHEN and CDR2 SYDVKM. CDR3 DNA sequence: TGTGCCAGCAGTTACCAGGGTTCAGTCTCTAGCACAGATACGCAGTATTTT. Its translation is CASSYQGSVSSTDTQYF.

V usage is TRBV10-3 and J usage is TRBJ1-2, with D uncertain. V lost 7 bases and J lost 8, with 17 bases in between. The CDR3 is made up of 13 amino acids. Germline CDR1 ENHRY, CDR2 SYGVKD. This CDR3 is CAITTDPPQGYTF. CDR3 DNA sequence: TGTGCCATCACCACGGATCCTCCGCAGGGCTACACCTTC.

V usage is TRBV7-3 and J usage is TRBJ2-3, with D unresolved. In germline, CDR1 is SGHTA, CDR2 FQGTGA. The CDR3 length is 20 residues. V lost 1 base and J lost 2, with 25 bases in between. The CDR3 DNA reads as TGTGCCAGCAGCTTAATTAAAGGTGTTTCTAGTCTCCTACACACAGATACGCAGTATTTT. This gives the protein CASSLIKGVSSLLHTDTQYF. Combining the CDR3 with reference TRBV7-3 and TRBJ2-3 gives the whole variable domain GAGVSQTPSNKVTEKGKYVELRCDPISGHTALYWYRQSLGQGPEFLIYFQGTGAADDSGLPNDRFFAVRPEGSVSTLKIQRTERGDSAVYLCASSLIKGVSSLLHTDTQYFGPGTRLTVL.

V is TRBV6-5 and J is TRBJ1-5; D unclear. With 0 bases removed from V and 7 bases from J, the gap between germline ends came to 7 bases. The CDR3 extends over 13 amino acids. CDR1 and CDR2 from the germline V gene are MNHEY and SVGAGI. The CDR3 reads CASSYSSTQPQHF. Written as DNA, the CDR3 is TGTGCCAGCAGTTACTCAAGTACCCAGCCCCAGCATTTT.

This clone has only one observation. The rearrangement links TRBV9 to TRBJ1-1; the D is unclear. The CDR3 totals 15 residues. The germline V gene has CDR1 SGDLS and CDR2 YYNGEE. Trimming took off 4 bases at V and 0 bases at J, with 13 bases between the two ends. Here the CDR3 reads CASSPPGDLNTEAFF. CDR3 nucleotide sequence: TGTGCCAGCAGCCCCCCGGGAGATTTGAACACTGAAGCTTTCTTT.

The genes are TRBV7-2 and TRBJ2-7, with TRBD1 matching over 7 bases. CDR1 is SGHTA, CDR2 FQGNSA, per germline. CDR3 size: 15 residues. V was clipped by 5 bases and J by 5 bases; unmatched bases: 12. CDR3 in DNA: TGTGCCAGCAGCGCTACCCTGACAGGGAAACACGAGCAGTACTTC. Encoded protein: CASSATLTGKHEQYF.

The count of this clone is one. This chain links TRBV7-8 with TRBJ1-1, with 9 bases that match TRBD1. The junction had 10 bases not matched to a gene; V was cut back by 4 bases and J by 4 bases. The germline V gene has CDR1 SGHVS and CDR2 FQNEAQ. The CDR3 is made up of 16 amino acids. In nucleotides, the CDR3 is TGTGCCAGCAGCTATTCACCCGGGACAGGGATCACTGAAGCTTTCTTT. It encodes CASSYSPGTGITEAFF. The complete variable domain, with remaining parts taken from reference TRBV7-8 and TRBJ1-1, reads GAGVSQSPRYKVAKRGQDVALRCDPISGHVSLFWYQQALGQGPEFLTYFQNEAQLDKSGLPSDRFFAERPEGSVSTLKIQRTQQEDSAVYLCASSYSPGTGITEAFFGQGTRLTVV.